This TCR beta chain emerged from a study of cytomegalovirus exposure and HLA in healthy donors (dated by TCRdb to the late 2010s). For the study in its entirety: In an earlier analysis of 550 to 750 of the donors, about 260 Gb of sequence data and 95 million to 130 million unique TCR beta sequences from about 179 million T cells were reported. Approximately 300 gigabases of sequencing data and around 85 million unique TCR sequences made up an early release that covered 500 to 700 HLA-typed donors. Among the roughly 400 genotyped donors, approximately 76% belonged to the genetic ancestry cluster associated with self-reported Caucasian donors. The study aimed to test whether cataloging public T cell receptors could reveal signatures of past pathogen exposure. The study profiled the T cell repertoires of around 700 subjects by immunosequencing and related them to cytomegalovirus serostatus. Along with the approximately 670-subject first cohort, a separate validation cohort of approximately 110 different subjects was used. High-throughput TCR immunosequencing, statistical association of individual TCRs with disease status, and machine learning were combined to predict cytomegalovirus infection status. In a later analysis, previously published TCR beta repertoires from about 640 donors were re-analyzed and high-resolution HLA genotyping was added so that TCR occurrence patterns could be studied. In the later analysis, no new phenotypic data were used to find candidate immune exposures; instead, reliance was placed on TCR beta sequences and their occurrence across donors. To decide whether each TCR beta V gene segment behaved as functional or pseudogenic, an earlier analysis of some 600 of the donors relied on high-throughput TCR beta sequencing. Donor age, sex, ethnicity and CMV serostatus were compiled together with the repertoire data. Genome-wide SNP genotypes for about 65% of the roughly 670 donors were used in a later genetic analysis, which treated that subset as a discovery cohort. All discovery cohort repertoires had been generated on a single sequencing platform. HLA typing included class I and class II loci at four-digit resolution. The number of typed donors differed by locus: about 629-630 for A, B, C, DRB1 and DQB1; approximately 530 for DQA1; approximately 600 for DPA1; and 450 to 480 for DPB1. Because of strong linkage in the cohort, a few DR-DQ haplotypes were treated as single units for association and clustering. Among some 410 genotyped donors of the cohort, an average of roughly 240,000 unique TCR beta nucleotide sequences were sequenced per donor, around 20% of them non-productive. The full study reports these points: Linkage disequilibrium might explain the correlated functional status among segregating V segments, but an unknown experimental factor could not be ruled out. Because counts were too low, around 18 rarely observed V segments, including chromosome 9 orphons, were left out of the earlier analysis of several hundred of the donors. According to a later analysis, parvovirus B19, influenza, CMV and Epstein-Barr virus appeared linked to several top co-occurrence clusters. A further reported finding was that TCR beta sequences accurately predicted the HLA-A and HLA-B alleles for most subjects in the first cohort. An association between a missense DCLRE1C variant and V-gene and J-gene trimming of TCR beta chains was found in a later genetic analysis and replicated in an independent cohort. In a later analysis, some 17,000 TCR beta sequences were associated with specific HLA alleles at a false discovery rate of 0.05. In vitro tests confirmed that three of the cytomegalovirus-associated TCR beta chains recognize cytomegalovirus antigens. For the cohort, immune exposure information was limited to CMV serostatus. Most TCR sequences were seen in very few donors, while some public TCRs were found in many individuals. The cohort was sequenced for TCR beta chains only, and without alpha or paired-chain data the features that could be detected were limited. Because some donors lacked HLA typing at each locus, the association tests relied only on the typed subset. When HLA alleles, especially DR and DQ, strongly co-occurred, TCR associations were difficult to assign to individual alleles. A total of 150 or so TCR beta chains were listed by the study as associated with cytomegalovirus. The authors suggested that the approach could potentially be extended to other disease states and immunological phenotypes. In an earlier analysis of fewer than 750 of the donors, most TCR beta V segments were observed in productive rearrangements about 90% or about 30% of the time, broadly matching IMGT annotations. Some IMGT-functional V segments, including TRBV6-2 and TRBV6-3, could not be told apart with the 87-base-pair reads, so those segments were excluded. A later analysis found that HLA-associated TCR beta chains were more clonally expanded and had lower generation probabilities than equally common non-associated chains. Most CMV-associated TCR beta chains appeared to be HLA-restricted in a later analysis, and the HLA associations seemed to be driven largely by CMV exposure. A later analysis found that TCR association rates varied across HLA loci, with DRB1 alleles showing the most associated TCRs and HLA-C alleles the fewest. Compared with the roughly 670-donor mean, donors in an Asian-associated ancestry cluster had fewer N-insertions in productive TCRs, according to a later genetic analysis. The classifier was reported to diagnose cytomegalovirus status with high specificity and sensitivity in both the original and validation cohorts. A cluster of highly shared sequence variants was judged likely to represent a technical artifact of the sequencing pipeline. Sequencing depth was assumed to be roughly uniform across donors in the presence/absence analyses, though that assumption may not hold.

The library was produced with the immunoSEQ multiplex PCR assay. For the multiplex PCR, a mixture combining 60 forward primers for TCR Vbeta segments and 13 reverse primers for TCR Jbeta segments was used. A multiplex PCR assay on genomic DNA amplified the CDR3 region of rearranged TCR beta genes. The Illumina HiSeq System was used to sequence the amplified TCR beta libraries as 87-base-pair reads. Regarding the original processing steps: Across the 670 or so repertoires, a later analysis counted tens of millions of unique TCR beta chains, some 11 million of which were shared by at least two donors. A nearest-neighbor algorithm error-corrected the raw reads and collapsed the reads into unique sequences, merging closely related sequences to remove PCR and sequencing errors. V, D and J gene segments were assigned by aligning CDR3 sequences to IMGT reference sequences. Each retained sequence needed at least a six-nucleotide match to both a V gene segment and a J gene segment. Rearrangements were classified as productive when the CDR3 lacked stop codons and remained in frame with V and J, and all other rearrangements were classified as non-productive. CDR3 was defined by IMGT convention, running from the second conserved V-encoded cysteine to the conserved J-encoded phenylalanine. The earlier analysis of 500 to 750 of the donors excluded any sequence lacking an unambiguous match to a single V gene segment. An earlier analysis of fewer than 750 of the donors called V segments functional above 56.7% productive rearrangements and segregating when the between-donor standard deviation exceeded 5%. A statistical classification framework was built to diagnose cytomegalovirus status from the catalog of TCR beta chain sequences. V and J gene assignment, in a later analysis, came from comparing TCR nucleotide sequences with IMGT/GENE-DB human TR gene sequences. In a later analysis, CDR3 sequences and most-parsimonious VDJ recombination scenarios were assigned using the TCRdist pipeline. A later analysis defined each TCR beta chain by its CDR3 amino acid sequence plus V-gene family, and excluded reads lacking a unique V-gene family. As a way to deal with suspected cross-contamination and a sequencing artifact, a later analysis dropped approximately 570 nucleotide sequences that were highly shared and had low generation probability. In a later analysis, a clonal expansion index was calculated for each public chain from normalized within-repertoire ranks of inferred template counts. In a later analysis, generation probabilities were computed using a VDJ recombination model fitted to out-of-frame rearrangements, and the results were checked against IGoR. In a later analysis, hypergeometric tests were used to score TCR-TCR, TCR-HLA and TCR-CMV co-occurrence, with a repertoire-size bias correction applied to TCR pairs. A later analysis estimated false discovery rates by permuting HLA or CMV assignments 20 times. In a later analysis, co-occurring TCRs were grouped using DBSCAN, and TCRdist sequence similarity was added for clustering within HLA-allele-positive subsets. Repertoires with fewer than 30,000 or more than 120,000 public chains were left out of co-occurrence clustering, as were four to six repertoires with anomalous nucleotide sharing. TCRdb limited this immuneACCESS table to in-frame rearrangements with V and J called. A share of clones is missing; checked studies link under half to unresolved V genes, and the rest is unexplained. For V, J and clone size, that table is used; D and trimming come from the DNA. This sample is represented by under 200,000 clones; 75% to 90% of them were singletons. Jointly, the top ten make up approximately 0.31% of the sample.

The cohort consisted of some 670 healthy bone marrow donors. Cohort members were all nominally healthy when sampled, although unrecorded immune exposures were likely present. The donor tested CMV seronegative and was one of the 352 seronegative cohort members. A peripheral blood sample was collected from each donor, and TCR beta sequencing was performed on peripheral blood mononuclear cells. Genomic DNA was extracted from the blood cell samples with the Qiagen DNeasy Blood Extraction Kit. Concerning this clone itself: Its recognized antigen is unknown. Per-base quality was not reported, and no clone a single base away is much larger than it.

CDR1 and CDR2, per the germline V gene, are SGHTA and FQGNSA. Including the terminal cysteine and phenylalanine, the CDR3 comprises 15 residues. CDR3 DNA is the only sequence kept; it has 45 bases, read in frame from the first base. Clipping removes 5 bases from V and 6 bases from J, with 13 as the unmatched junction base count. The V and J segments used are TRBV7-2 and TRBJ2-7, and 7 bases in between align with TRBD2. The material sequenced was PBMCs. This sequence originates from a woman aged 25 to 39 in good health and CMV-seronegative. The sequenced DNA: TGTGCCAGCAGCCCCTTCCCGCTATCTAGCGGCGAGCAGTACTTC. The encoded protein is CASSPFPLSSGEQYF.